Each of the 19 T cell receptor beta chains below was sequenced from the same sample in a study of metastatic and nonmetastatic thyroid tumors. Thyroid surgery was performed in patients who had received no treatment beforehand. TCRdb re-analyzed the PCR reads through MiXCR. This sample has 3,000 to 4,500 clones; roughly 36% occur once, and the top ten carry about 21%. The sequenced sample was adjacent normal tissue. The receptors originated from a female donor with papillary thyroid cancer or a benign thyroid nodule (not recorded which). Some clones in this sample may be carry-over from other donors' samples.

The chain employs TRBV6-2 or TRBV6-3 and TRBJ1-5; no firm D call. Germline V gene sequence: CDR1 MNHEY, CDR2 SVGEGT. V lost 3 bases, J lost 0 bases, and 18 bases lay in between. This CDR3 has 18 residues. CDR3 loop: CASSYSQLGFYSNQPQHF. The CDR3 nucleotides are TGTGCCAGCAGTTATAGCCAACTAGGATTTTATAGCAATCAGCCCCAGCATTTT.

The rearrangement joins TRBV6-1 to TRBJ2-3, with D unclear. This CDR3 is built from 15 residues. CDR1 and CDR2 from the germline V gene are MNHNS and SASEGT. Trimming shortened V by 7 bases and J by 10 bases, and 24 bases separated the two germline ends. CDR3 coding DNA: TGTGCCAGCAAGGAATGGGGATGGGGATACGCGGCGCAGTATTTT. Translating gives CASKEWGWGYAAQYF.

This clone showed up just once. At one boundary the junction diverges from the germline segment, which might be a read error. The CDR3 region is CASSEGEATGAFF. For the CDR3, the DNA is TGTGCCAGCAGTGAAGGGGAGGCCACTGGAGCTTTCTTT. The rearrangement joins TRBV6-1 to TRBJ1-1; D call uncertain. This CDR3 contains 13 residues. Germline CDR1 is MNHNS and CDR2 is SASEGT.

This clone was seen a few times. A read error may account for a junction end that differs from germline. The CDR3 region has the DNA TGTGCCAGCATGGCGGGAGGGACCTACAAGCAGTACTTC. It codes for CASMAGGTYKQYF. J is TRBJ2-7 and V is TRBV2; 9 bases align to TRBD2. Germline-derived CDR1 and CDR2 are SNHLY and FYNNEI. CDR3 size: 13 residues. Using reference TRBV2 and TRBJ2-7 for the parts outside the CDR3, the full variable domain is EPEVTQTPSHQVTQMGQEVILRCVPISNHLYFYWYRQILGQKVEFLVSFYNNEISEKSEIFDDQFSVERPDGSNFTLKIRSTKLEDSAMYFCASMAGGTYKQYFGPGTRLTVT.

J is TRBJ2-7 and V is TRBV15, with unresolved D. The CDR3 runs 16 residues. Trimming stripped 3 bases from V and 0 bases from J, with 15 bases between. Germline V CDR1 and CDR2: LNHNV, YYDKDF (reference sequence). The DNA for the CDR3 is TGTGCCACCAGCAGGCTCCTAGTTGGAAGCTCCTACGAGCAGTACTTC. As protein: CATSRLLVGSSYEQYF. The whole variable domain, remainder taken from reference TRBV15 and TRBJ2-7, is DAMVIQNPRYQVTQFGKPVTLSCSQTLNHNVMYWYQQKSSQAPKLLFHYYDKDFNNEADTPDNFQSRRPNTSFCFLDIRSPGLGDTAMYLCATSRLLVGSSYEQYFGPGTRLTVT.

This clone turned up a few times. The chain links TRBV27 to TRBJ1-2; 9 bases are shared with TRBD1. Germline values: CDR1 MNHEY, CDR2 SMNVEV (reference sequence). The CDR3 is 15 amino acids. J gave up 7 bases and V 6 bases, and 12 bases lay outside the gene matches. In DNA form, the CDR3 reads TGTGCCAGCAGCTATAGGGGGACAGGGCCTCTTGGCTACACCTTC. This translates into CASSYRGTGPLGYTF.

The chain carries TRBV6-1 and TRBJ1-6; D is uncertain. Trimming stripped 6 bases from V and 0 bases from J, with 3 bases between. The CDR3 loop spans 13 amino acids. Germline V lookup: CDR1 MNHNS, CDR2 SASEGT. CDR3 loop: CASRNSYNSPLHF. In DNA form, the CDR3 reads TGTGCCAGCAGGAACTCCTATAATTCACCCCTCCACTTT.

There are a few counts of this clone. The chain links TRBV6-2 or TRBV6-3 to TRBJ2-5; the D gene is possibly TRBD2 (5 bases). Between the trimmed V and J ends, which lost 4 bases and 9 bases, there was a span of 18 bases. CDR1 is MNHEY and CDR2 is SVGEGT in the germline V gene. This CDR3 comprises 14 residues. The CDR3 bases are TGTGCCAGCAGTTGGACCACCGAGGGAAGGGCCCAGTACTTC. This gives the protein CASSWTTEGRAQYF.

This clone was recorded only once. The chain carries TRBV13 and TRBJ1-4; D gene uncertain. V lost 2 bases and J lost 14, with 18 bases in between. This CDR3 has 14 amino acids. The V gene's germline CDR1 is PRHDT and CDR2 FYEKMQ (reference sequence). CDR3 protein: CASSLRGRVHRLFF. The CDR3 DNA sequence: TGTGCCAGCAGCTTAAGAGGTCGGGTTCACCGGCTGTTTTTT.

The sample holds a few counts of this clone. Lacking the conserved final phenylalanine or tryptophan, this CDR3 likely reflects a read error. It is unclear where the CDR3 begins or ends on the DNA, so no DNA is shown, and the CDR3 is as TCRdb lists it. The V call is TRBV6-1, the J call TRBJ1-2; the table's D call, TRBD1, was not checked against the DNA. Germline CDR1 reads MNHNS; CDR2 reads SASEGT. The CDR3 length is 15 residues, termini included. CDR3 protein: CASSPQQGRNYGYPL.

This chain joins TRBV6-2 or TRBV6-3 and TRBJ1-1, with D possibly being TRBD1 (6 bases). CDR1 and CDR2 from the germline V gene are MNHEY and SVGEGT. The CDR3 totals 15 residues. V was pared by 8 bases and J by 0 bases, with 16 bases between. CDR3 in DNA: TGTGCCAGCTGGCCACAGGGAGACATGAACACTGAAGCTTTCTTT. Protein: CASWPQGDMNTEAFF.

The chain joins TRBV11-2 to TRBJ1-3; no firm D call. The CDR3 loop spans 14 amino acids. Deletions cut 5 bases from V and 0 bases from J, with 8 bases between. Germline CDR1 is SGHAT and CDR2 is FQNNGV. CDR3 amino acids: CASSPDGSGNTIYF. In nucleotides, the CDR3 is TGTGCCAGCAGCCCCGACGGCTCTGGAAACACCATATATTTT.

The chain employs TRBV7-9 and TRBJ1-2, with D possibly TRBD1 on 5 matching bases. Germline V gives CDR1 SEHNR, CDR2 FQNEAQ (reference sequence). V was cut by 4 bases and J by 6 bases, with 12 bases left in between. The CDR3 has 13 amino acids. CDR3 coding DNA: TGTGCCAGCAGCTCACAGGATGGCAATGGCTACACCTTC. It specifies CASSSQDGNGYTF.

V is TRBV28 and J is TRBJ2-3; weak D call: TRBD2 (6 bases). CDR1 and CDR2 (germline): MDHEN, SYDVKM. Trimming took 8 bases from V and 0 from J, leaving 15 bases between them. This CDR3 spans 15 amino acids. The CDR3 sequence: CASHISGVSTDTQYF. Written as DNA, the CDR3 is TGTGCCAGCCATATTTCGGGAGTTAGCACAGATACGCAGTATTTT. The full variable domain, in which reference TRBV28 and TRBJ2-3 provide the parts outside the CDR3, is DVKVTQSSRYLVKRTGEKVFLECVQDMDHENMFWYRQDPGLGLRLIYFSYDVKMKEKGDIPEGYSVSREKKERFSLILESASTNQTSMYLCASHISGVSTDTQYFGPGTRLTVL.

This clone was seen more than once but under ten times. Mismatch with germline at one junction end may stem from a read error. V and J are TRBV27 and TRBJ1-2, with 8 bases matching TRBD1. From germline, CDR1 is MNHEY and CDR2 SMNVEV (reference sequence). CDR3 length equals 17 residues. In DNA, the CDR3 is TGTGTCAGCCGGCCGGGACAGGCTCGAAAAGTGCCCTATGGCTACACCTTC. Its translation: CVSRPGQARKVPYGYTF.

The chain uses TRBV5-1 and TRBJ2-3; D is unclear. The CDR3 has 15 amino acids. Germline CDR1 and CDR2: SGHRS and YFSETQ. Trimming stripped 2 bases from V and 0 bases from J, with 10 bases between. The CDR3 bases are TGCGCCAGCAGCTTTTTGGCCGATAGCACAGATACGCAGTATTTT. Encoded protein: CASSFLADSTDTQYF.

The chain couples TRBV11-2 to TRBJ1-2; D remains ambiguous. The germline gives CDR1 SGHAT, CDR2 FQNNGV. This CDR3 has 13 residues. V lost 1 base, J lost 2 bases, and 5 bases lay in between. Here the CDR3 DNA reads TGTGCCAGCAGCTTAGGACCCAACTATGGCTACACCTTC. The encoded protein is CASSLGPNYGYTF.

This rearrangement joins TRBV20-1 to TRBJ2-5; maybe TRBD1 (7 bases). CDR3 size: 15 residues. The germline gives CDR1 DFQATT, CDR2 SNEGSKA (reference sequence). V was trimmed by 5 bases and J by 5 bases, leaving 21 bases between them. The CDR3 reads CSAELGQGGMETQYF. The CDR3 nucleotides are TGCAGTGCTGAGTTAGGTCAGGGGGGAATGGAGACCCAGTACTTC.

The chain carries TRBV11-2 and TRBJ2-3; 11 bases line up with TRBD2. The CDR3 covers 16 residues. J was trimmed by 3 bases and V by 5 bases; bases with no gene match: 7. CDR1 and CDR2 from the germline V gene are SGHAT and FQNNGV. CDR3: CASSVGLAANTDTQYF. The CDR3 nucleotides read TGTGCCAGCAGCGTGGGACTAGCGGCAAATACAGATACGCAGTATTTT.